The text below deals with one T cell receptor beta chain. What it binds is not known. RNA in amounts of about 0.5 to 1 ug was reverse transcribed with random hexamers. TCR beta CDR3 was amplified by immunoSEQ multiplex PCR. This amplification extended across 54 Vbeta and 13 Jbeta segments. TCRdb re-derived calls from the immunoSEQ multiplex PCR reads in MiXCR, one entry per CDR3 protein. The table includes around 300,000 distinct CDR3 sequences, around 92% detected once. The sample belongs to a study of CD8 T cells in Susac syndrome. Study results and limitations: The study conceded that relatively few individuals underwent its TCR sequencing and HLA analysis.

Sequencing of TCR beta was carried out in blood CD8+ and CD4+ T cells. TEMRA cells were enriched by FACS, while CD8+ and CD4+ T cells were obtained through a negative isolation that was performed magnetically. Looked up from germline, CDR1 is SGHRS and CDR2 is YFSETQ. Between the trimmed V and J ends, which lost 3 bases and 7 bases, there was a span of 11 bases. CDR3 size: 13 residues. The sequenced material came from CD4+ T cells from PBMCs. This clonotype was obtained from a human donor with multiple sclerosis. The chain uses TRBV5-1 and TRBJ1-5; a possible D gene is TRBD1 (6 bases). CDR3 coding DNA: TGCGCCAGCAGCTGGGGAGGGGGACAGCCCCAGCATTTT. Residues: CASSWGGGQPQHF.